Presented here are 30 T cell receptor beta chains from one specimen sequenced in a study of T cell clonality in common variable immunodeficiency. Method: immunoSEQ multiplex PCR; TCRdb's copy keeps in-frame clones and lacks some. This record lists around 39,000 clones, none seen once only, and the top ten clones contain roughly 3.2%. Sequenced input: peripheral blood mononuclear cells. The origin of the receptors is a person aged 18 to 75 in good health.

In this sample, this clone turned up many times. Read sequence stops 3 residues before the CDR3 end, and the germline J gene provides the missing end. The chain uses TRBV5-4 and TRBJ1-1; no definite D call. V lost 4 bases and J lost 5, with 15 bases in between. CDR1 and CDR2 (germline): SGHNT, YYREEE (reference sequence). This CDR3 has 14 amino acids. Partial CDR3 DNA: TGTGCCAGCAGCCCTGGTGGCTTAGCTACTGAA. Protein product: CASSPGGLATE. The entire CDR3 reads CASSPGGLATEAFF.

The sample holds many counts of this clone. The CDR3 goes on 3 residues after the read ends, and that part is filled in from the germline J gene. The chain combines TRBV24-1 with TRBJ1-1; possible D gene TRBD1, 6 bases. Germline CDR1 KGHDR, CDR2 SFDVKD. Trimming pared 2 bases from V and 5 bases from J, leaving 14 bases between. The CDR3 totals 15 residues. Here the CDR3 reads CATSDSRDIGTEAFF. The CDR3 DNA, read in part, is TGTGCCACCAGTGATTCCCGGGACATAGGGACTGAA.

This clone came up many times. Read data end 3 residues before the CDR3 end; the end is taken from the germline J gene. The gene calls are TRBV7-9 and TRBJ1-4; possibly TRBD1 for D (5 bases). Germline-derived CDR1 and CDR2 are SEHNR and FQNEAQ (reference sequence). CDR3 length: 14 amino acids. The V end was cut by 6 bases, the J end by 0 bases, with 8 bases between. This CDR3 reads CASSQGTTNEKLFF. The sequenced CDR3 bases are TGTGCCAGCAGTCAGGGCACAACTAATGAAAAA.

This clone was counted ten times or more. The read is 3 residues too short to cover the CDR3 end, so that end is filled in from the germline J gene. The chain has TRBV11-2 and TRBJ2-7; 9 nucleotides match TRBD1. J gave up 1 base and V 6 bases, and 7 bases lay outside the gene matches. Germline V gives CDR1 SGHAT, CDR2 FQNNGV. The CDR3 has 15 amino acids. CDR3 DNA (partial): TGTGCCAGCAGACTAACAGGGACAGGGTCCTACGAG. This gives the protein CASRLTGTGSYE. The CDR3 as a whole reads CASRLTGTGSYEQYF.

This clone was seen at least ten times. The read comes to an end 3 residues before the CDR3 does, leaving the germline J gene to fill in the end. This chain joins TRBV7-2 and TRBJ2-3; 11 bases align to TRBD2. Germline loops: CDR1 SGHTA, CDR2 FQGNSA. This CDR3 comprises 14 residues. The J segment lost 5 bases and the V segment lost 4 bases, leaving 2 bases of the junction unmatched. Partial CDR3 DNA: TGTGCCAGCAGCTATGGACTAGCGGGAGATACG. This gives the protein CASSYGLAGDT. The full CDR3 is CASSYGLAGDTQYF. The full variable domain, its missing parts supplied by reference TRBV7-2 and TRBJ2-3, is GAGVSQSPSNKVTEKGKDVELRCDPISGHTALYWYRQSLGQGLEFLIYFQGNSAPDKSGLPSDRFSAERTGGSVSTLTIQRTQQEDSAVYLCASSYGLAGDTQYFGPGTRLTVL.

This clone was counted many times. The read ends 3 residues early relative to the CDR3; the germline J gene fills the gap. V is TRBV29-1 and J is TRBJ2-6; D ambiguous. Deletions cut 7 bases from V and 0 bases from J, with 4 bases between. Looked up from germline, CDR1 is SQVTM and CDR2 is ANQGSEA. The CDR3 length is 12 residues. CDR3 loop: CSATSGANVLTF. The sequenced part of the CDR3 DNA is TGCAGCGCTACCTCTGGGGCCAACGTC. Combining the CDR3 with reference TRBV29-1 and TRBJ2-6 gives the whole variable domain SAVISQKPSRDICQRGTSLTIQCQVDSQVTMMFWYRQQPGQSLTLIATANQGSEATYESGFVIDKFPISRPNLTFSTLTVSNMSPEDSSIYLCSATSGANVLTFGAGSRLTVL.

This clone has ten or more counts. The read ends 3 residues before the CDR3 terminus; that terminus is restored from the germline J gene. The chain is built from TRBV12-5 and TRBJ1-1; 9 nucleotides line up with TRBD1. Germline V gene sequence: CDR1 LGHNT, CDR2 FRNRAP. The CDR3 contains 14 residues. V shed 6 bases and J 5 bases; nucleotides not matched to a gene: 7. The CDR3 is CASGWDRAGTEAFF. The CDR3 bases that were read are TGTGCTAGTGGCTGGGACAGGGCAGGGACTGAA. Filled out from reference TRBV12-5 and TRBJ1-1, the complete variable domain reads DARVTQTPRHKVTEMGQEVTMRCQPILGHNTVFWYRQTMMQGLELLAYFRNRAPLDDSGMPKDRFSAEMPDATLATLKIQPSEPRDSAVYFCASGWDRAGTEAFFGQGTRLTVV.

This clone showed up many times. Read coverage stops 3 residues before the CDR3 terminus; the germline J gene supplies the remainder. V is TRBV20-1 and J is TRBJ1-6, with 7 bases that match TRBD1. Germline CDR1 DFQATT, CDR2 SNEGSKA (reference sequence). This CDR3 contains 16 residues. Trimming took 3 bases from V and 3 from J; bases not matched to a gene: 8. This CDR3 reads CSARDEGAVYNSPLHF. The CDR3 bases that were read are TGCAGTGCTAGGGACGAGGGGGCAGTCTATAATTCACCC.

This clone was seen ten or more times. The CDR3 end lies 3 residues beyond the end of the read and is filled in from the germline J gene. The chain carries TRBV2 and TRBJ2-2; 11 bases align to TRBD2. With 5 bases clipped from V and 7 bases from J, the junction kept 12 bases outside the gene matches. This CDR3 is built from 17 residues. Looked up from germline, CDR1 is SNHLY and CDR2 is FYNNEI. The CDR3 bases that were read are TGTGCCAGCAGTACCCGGTTAGCGGGAGGGCCGAGCGGGGAG. Amino acids: CASSTRLAGGPSGE. The whole CDR3 region reads CASSTRLAGGPSGELFF. Together with reference TRBV2 and TRBJ2-2, the CDR3 gives the full variable domain: EPEVTQTPSHQVTQMGQEVILRCVPISNHLYFYWYRQILGQKVEFLVSFYNNEISEKSEIFDDQFSVERPDGSNFTLKIRSTKLEDSAMYFCASSTRLAGGPSGELFFGEGSRLTVL.

Many counts were recorded for this clone. Sequencing ends 3 residues short of the CDR3 end; the germline J gene provides the rest. V gene TRBV15 combines with J gene TRBJ1-6; 9 bases agree with TRBD1. This CDR3 region has 17 residues. Germline values: CDR1 LNHNV, CDR2 YYDKDF (reference sequence). V lost 0 bases, J lost 8 bases, and 8 bases stayed unmatched. Incomplete CDR3 DNA: TGTGCCACCAGCAGAGATCTTACAGGGGGCGCGTATTCACCC. It encodes CATSRDLTGGAYSP. The entire CDR3 is CATSRDLTGGAYSPLHF.

This clone was observed at least ten times. The CDR3 goes on 3 residues after the read ends, and that part is filled in from the germline J gene. The rearrangement uses TRBV7-6 and TRBJ2-1; TRBD2 is a possible D gene (6 bases). The CDR3 extends over 17 amino acids. Trimming removed 0 bases from V and 1 base from J, with 13 bases in between. Germline V gene lookup returns CDR1 SGHVS and CDR2 FNYEAQ. The CDR3 spells CASSLAPGLVSYNEQFF. Incomplete CDR3 DNA: TGTGCCAGCAGCTTAGCTCCGGGACTTGTGTCCTACAATGAG. Using reference TRBV7-6 and TRBJ2-1 for the parts outside the CDR3, the full variable domain is GAGVSQSPRYKVTKRGQDVALRCDPISGHVSLYWYRQALGQGPEFLTYFNYEAQQDKSGLPNDRFSAERPEGSISTLTIQRTEQRDSAMYRCASSLAPGLVSYNEQFFGPGTRLTVL.

This clone showed up many times. The read halts 3 residues ahead of the CDR3 end, with the missing end drawn from the germline J gene. The gene calls are TRBV19 and TRBJ1-1; 7 nucleotides match TRBD1. Germline CDR1 LNHDA, CDR2 SQIVND (reference sequence). V lost 6 bases and J lost 1; bases outside the gene matches: 11. The CDR3 consists of 16 residues. CDR3 sequence reads: CASSLGAGGSNTEAFF. CDR3 DNA (partial): TGTGCCAGTAGCCTCGGGGCAGGGGGTTCGAACACTGAA.

In its sample, this clone was seen many times. Read data end 3 residues before the CDR3 end; the end is taken from the germline J gene. The gene calls are TRBV12-3 or TRBV12-4 and TRBJ1-2; D uncertain. This CDR3 comprises 12 residues. The CDR3 sequence: CASSLIQQGYTF. The DNA read from the CDR3 is TGTGCCAGCAGTTTAATCCAACAGGGC.

Ten or more counts support this clone. The read ends 3 residues shy of where the CDR3 ends; the end is completed using the germline J gene. The rearrangement joins TRBV19 to TRBJ1-2; a possible D gene is TRBD1 (6 bases). The germline V and J ends were trimmed by 7 bases and 3 bases, with 12 bases remaining between them. The germline V gene has CDR1 LNHDA and CDR2 SQIVND (reference sequence). CDR3 length: 13 amino acids. This chain's CDR3 is CASKDSRYYGYTF. The CDR3 bases that were read are TGTGCCAGTAAGGACAGCCGATACTATGGC.

This clone came up many times. From the germline J gene comes the end of the CDR3, since the read stops 3 residues before it. V is TRBV27 and J is TRBJ2-1; 10 bases are a match to TRBD2. After removal of 5 bases from V and 7 bases from J, the junction contained 11 bases not matched to a gene. The CDR3 contains 16 residues. The V gene's germline CDR1 is MNHEY and CDR2 SMNVEV (reference sequence). The CDR3 region is CASSPRLAGAPNEQFF. Incomplete CDR3 DNA: TGTGCCAGCAGTCCCAGGCTAGCGGGAGCTCCAAATGAG.

This clone was recorded many times. Sequencing ends 3 residues short of the CDR3 end; the germline J gene provides the rest. The rearrangement joins TRBV19 to TRBJ1-2; TRBD1 matches 7 bases. Germline V gives CDR1 LNHDA, CDR2 SQIVND (reference sequence). The V segment lost 4 bases and the J segment 5 bases; nucleotides outside the gene matches: 4. This CDR3 is 13 amino acids long. The CDR3 region is CASSTGTEYGYTF. The CDR3 DNA, read in part, is TGTGCCAGTAGTACCGGGACAGAGTATGGC.

This clone was detected ten times or more. The read terminates 3 residues ahead of where the CDR3 ends, so the germline J gene completes it. The J gene is TRBJ1-2, the V gene TRBV28; unclear D gene. This CDR3 spans 11 amino acids. The germline V gene has CDR1 MDHEN and CDR2 SYDVKM. Between the trimmed V and J ends, which lost 11 bases and 5 bases, there was a span of 12 bases. CDR3 amino acids: CAVEGGYGYTF. The sequenced part of the CDR3 DNA is TGTGCCGTTGAAGGAGGGTATGGC.

This clone was counted ten times or more. The read ends 3 residues before the CDR3 terminus; that terminus is restored from the germline J gene. V and J are TRBV7-9 and TRBJ1-2; D remains ambiguous. The CDR3 runs 14 residues. CDR1 and CDR2 from the germline V gene are SEHNR and FQNEAQ (reference sequence). The V end lost 4 bases, the J end lost 1 base, and 10 bases lay between the germline ends. The CDR3 sequence is CASSYGLDNYGYTF. Incomplete CDR3 DNA: TGTGCCAGCAGCTATGGACTGGATAACTATGGC.

This clone was detected many times. The read is 3 residues too short to cover the CDR3 end, so that end is filled in from the germline J gene. The chain uses TRBV20-1 and TRBJ1-1; 7 nucleotides agree with TRBD1. Per the germline V gene, CDR1 is DFQATT and CDR2 is SNEGSKA (reference sequence). The CDR3 sequence is 12 residues long. CDR3 DNA (partial): TGCAGTGCTGCCCGCACAGGGGTTGGA. It codes for CSAARTGVG. The CDR3 in full is CSAARTGVGAFF.

This clone was detected ten times or more. The CDR3 end falls 3 residues outside the read, so it is completed with the germline J gene. This chain connects TRBV30 to TRBJ2-5, with D tentatively TRBD1 or TRBD2 (6 bases each). V was trimmed by 3 bases and J by 4 bases, leaving 12 bases between them. This CDR3 has 13 amino acids. Germline-derived CDR1 and CDR2 are GTSNPN and SVGIG (reference sequence). This CDR3 reads CAWSGRGGETQYF. Incomplete CDR3 DNA: TGTGCCTGGAGCGGGAGAGGGGGAGAGACC.

This clone has a count of ten or more. The CDR3 end is not reached by the read, which stops 3 residues before it; the germline J gene fills it in. The rearrangement links TRBV12-3 or TRBV12-4 to TRBJ2-7, with D perhaps TRBD1 (5 bases). This CDR3 spans 12 amino acids. Trimming removed 2 bases at V and 4 bases at J, with 6 bases between. CDR3 region: CASSLSGYEQYF. Partial CDR3 DNA: TGTGCCAGCAGTTTATCAGGGTACGAG.

This clone has at least ten counts. Read coverage stops 3 residues before the CDR3 terminus; the germline J gene supplies the remainder. The chain is built from TRBV6-4 and TRBJ1-2; D uncertain. The CDR3 contains 13 residues. Germline V gene data show CDR1 as MRHNA and CDR2 as SNTAGT. Trimming removed 7 bases from V and 7 bases from J, with 16 bases in between. CDR3 residues: CASTQTFTSGYTF. The DNA read from the CDR3 is TGTGCCAGCACCCAAACCTTCACAAGTGGC.

This clone was observed many times. The read is 3 residues too short to cover the CDR3 end, so that end is filled in from the germline J gene. The rearrangement uses TRBV2 and TRBJ1-4, with D possibly TRBD1 on 6 matching bases. With 3 bases removed from V and 2 bases from J, the gap between germline ends came to 7 bases. Per the germline V gene, CDR1 is SNHLY and CDR2 is FYNNEI. This CDR3 spans 14 amino acids. The sequenced CDR3 bases are TGTGCCAGCAGTGATAGGGGGACTAATGAAAAA. Translated: CASSDRGTNEK. The whole CDR3 sequence is CASSDRGTNEKLFF.

This clone was found many times. The read terminates 3 residues before the CDR3 end, so the remaining end is supplied by the germline J gene. This chain joins TRBV20-1 and TRBJ2-1; D is perhaps TRBD1 (6 bases). Trimming left V 0 bases short and J 2 bases short, with 11 bases between. The CDR3 is 15 amino acids. CDR1 is DFQATT, CDR2 SNEGSKA, per germline (reference sequence). The CDR3 sequence: CSAREKGEPYNEQFF. The sequenced CDR3 bases are TGCAGTGCTAGAGAAAAGGGGGAACCCTACAATGAG.

In this sample, this clone turned up many times. Read sequence stops 3 residues before the CDR3 end, and the germline J gene provides the missing end. The genes are TRBV14 and TRBJ1-2, with D tentatively TRBD1 (5 bases). Germline CDR1 reads SGHDN; CDR2 reads FVKESK. The length of the CDR3 is 14 residues. The CDR3 sequence is CASSPLGGAGGYTF. The part of the CDR3 DNA that was read is TGTGCCAGCAGCCCCCTGGGAGGGGCCGGCGGC.

At least ten counts were recorded for this clone. The read stops 3 residues short of the end of the CDR3; the missing end is completed from the germline J gene. The chain employs TRBV28 and TRBJ2-1; D gene uncertain. CDR3 size: 13 residues. The germline V and J ends were trimmed by 5 bases and 4 bases, with 9 bases remaining between them. Germline CDR1 and CDR2: MDHEN and SYDVKM. CDR3: CASSPLRYNEQFF. CDR3 DNA (partial): TGTGCCAGCAGTCCCCTAAGATACAATGAG.

This clone was observed many times. The sequenced fragment ends 3 residues before the CDR3 boundary, so the rest is inferred from the germline J gene. The chain joins TRBV4-2 to TRBJ1-4, with a tentative D call TRBD1 (5 bases). The length of the CDR3 is 18 residues. The ends were cut back, 2 bases at V and 0 bases at J, with 16 bases in the middle. Germline-derived CDR1 and CDR2 are LGHNA and YNFKEQ. CDR3 in amino acids: CASSQQAGGLSTNEKLFF. Incomplete CDR3 DNA: TGTGCCAGCAGCCAACAAGCGGGGGGTTTATCAACTAATGAAAAA.

This clone showed up many times. The read falls 3 residues short of the CDR3 end, and the missing part is taken from the germline J gene. V and J are TRBV5-4 and TRBJ2-3; D uncertain. CDR1 and CDR2 from the germline V gene are SGHNT and YYREEE (reference sequence). Trimming took off 3 bases at V and 2 bases at J, with 10 bases between the two ends. The length of the CDR3 is 14 residues. Here the CDR3 reads CASSSLPYTDTQYF. The DNA read from the CDR3 is TGTGCCAGCAGCTCCCTTCCTTACACAGATACG.

This clone was seen repeatedly, ten times or more. The sequenced fragment ends 3 residues before the CDR3 boundary, so the rest is inferred from the germline J gene. The chain is built from TRBV2 and TRBJ2-7; 9 nucleotides agree with TRBD2. The V gene end was trimmed by 5 bases and the J gene end by 0 bases; junction bases not matched to a gene: 8. This CDR3 comprises 16 residues. The germline V gene encodes CDR1 SNHLY and CDR2 FYNNEI. This CDR3 is CASSMTSGETSYEQYF. The sequenced CDR3 bases are TGTGCCAGCAGTATGACTAGCGGAGAAACCTCCTACGAG.

This clone was picked up many times. From the germline J gene comes the end of the CDR3, since the read stops 3 residues before it. The V and J genes are TRBV5-1 and TRBJ1-2, with 7 bases lining up with TRBD1. V lost 4 bases and J lost 4; bases outside the gene matches: 10. The germline V gene has CDR1 SGHRS and CDR2 YFSETQ. The CDR3 spans 15 residues. Here the CDR3 reads CASSETGTAFYGYTF. The sequenced CDR3 bases are TGCGCCAGCAGCGAGACCGGGACAGCATTCTATGGC.